This T cell receptor beta chain was identified in a study of T cells in Graves' hyperthyroidism and ophthalmopathy. Overall study: Once the initial diagnosis was made, peripheral blood was obtained before any treatment. Findings and limits, study-wide: Separating ophthalmopathy from stable hyperthyroidism was achieved by a 13 V-J model. The model identified upcoming ophthalmopathy a median approximately six months ahead of onset.

TCR beta CDR3 sequences were amplified from RNA transcripts. Using the HTBI primer set, a first-round RT-PCR was run on the TCR CDR3. TCRdb ran MiXCR on the multiplex PCR reads and lists one entry per CDR3 protein. The table records 300,000 to 500,000 distinct CDR3 sequences, more than 12% of them present only once. A note on this clonotype: What it recognizes is unknown. Lacking the conserved final phenylalanine or tryptophan, this CDR3 likely reflects a read error.

This CDR3 spans 13 amino acids. Deletions cut 8 bases from V and 2 bases from J, with 10 bases between. Per the germline V gene, CDR1 is MNHNS and CDR2 is SASEGT. The rearrangement joins TRBV6-1 to TRBJ1-5, with D perhaps matching TRBD1 (5 bases). The clonotype was recovered from a middle-aged man with Graves' ophthalmopathy. The sequenced sample was blood. CDR3 bases: TGTGCCAGCCGACAAGGGGGCAATCAGCCCCAGCATTCT. This sequence encodes CASRQGGNQPQHS.